This T cell receptor (beta chain) was observed in a study of blood T cell repertoires in COVID-19. Across the study: There were acute and convalescent COVID-19 samples, and they came from the United States, Italy and Spain.

Sequencing used immunoSEQ multiplex PCR; TCRdb keeps in-frame clones, though not all of them. The sample lists 250,000 or so clones, approximately 89% occurring once. This clonotype was sampled from a middle-aged man with active or convalescent COVID-19. Sequenced sample: peripheral blood.

CDR3 residues: CASSDLASTEAFF. DNA of the CDR3: TGTGCCAGCAGTGATTTAGCTAGCACTGAAGCTTTCTTT. The rearrangement joins TRBV6-1 to TRBJ1-1; D not certain. CDR3 length: 13 residues. Trimming left V 3 bases short and J 4 bases short, with 9 bases between. In germline, CDR1 is MNHNS, CDR2 SASEGT.